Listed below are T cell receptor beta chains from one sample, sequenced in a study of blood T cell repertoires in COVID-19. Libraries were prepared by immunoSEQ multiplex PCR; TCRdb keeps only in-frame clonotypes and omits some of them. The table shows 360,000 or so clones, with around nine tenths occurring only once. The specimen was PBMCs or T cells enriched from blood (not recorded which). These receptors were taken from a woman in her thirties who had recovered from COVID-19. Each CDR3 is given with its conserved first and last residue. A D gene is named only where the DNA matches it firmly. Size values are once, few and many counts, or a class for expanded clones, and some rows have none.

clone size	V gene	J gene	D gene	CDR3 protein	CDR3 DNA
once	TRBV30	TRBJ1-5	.	CAWSREPNQPQHF	TGTGCCTGGAGCCGAGAGCCTAATCAGCCCCAGCATTTT
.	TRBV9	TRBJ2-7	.	CASSVGVLGGYEQYF	TGTGCCAGCAGCGTAGGGGTCCTCGGCGGGTACGAGCAGTACTTC
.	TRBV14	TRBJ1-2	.	CASSQEWTDYGYTF	TGTGCCAGCAGCCAAGAGTGGACAGACTATGGCTACACCTTC
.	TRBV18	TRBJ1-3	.	CASSPQSLVSRAFSGNTIYF	TGTGCCAGCTCACCACAATCCCTGGTATCAAGAGCTTTCTCTGGAAACACCATATATTTT
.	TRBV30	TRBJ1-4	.	CAWRGGDKREKLFF	TGTGCCTGGAGGGGGGGTGACAAGCGGGAAAAACTGTTTTTT
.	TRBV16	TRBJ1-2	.	CASSQLGAGAQDYGYTF	TGTGCCAGCAGCCAATTGGGGGCAGGGGCGCAGGACTATGGCTACACCTTC
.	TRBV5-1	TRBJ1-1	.	CASSLQVVNTEAFF	TGCGCCAGCAGCTTGCAGGTAGTGAACACTGAAGCTTTCTTT
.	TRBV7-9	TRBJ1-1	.	CASSLVQDTEAFF	TGTGCCAGCAGCTTAGTACAAGACACTGAAGCTTTCTTT
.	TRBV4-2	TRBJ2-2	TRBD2	CASSHLSGGDTGELFF	TGTGCCAGCAGCCACCTTAGCGGGGGGGACACCGGGGAGCTGTTTTTT
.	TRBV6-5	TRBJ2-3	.	CASKRGWSTDTQYF	TGTGCCAGCAAACGGGGATGGAGCACAGATACGCAGTATTTT
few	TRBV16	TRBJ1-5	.	CASMSGNQPQHF	TGTGCCAGCATGTCAGGAAATCAGCCCCAGCATTTT
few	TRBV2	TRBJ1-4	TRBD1	CASTRLRGLTNEKLFF	TGTGCCAGCACCCGACTCAGGGGGCTTACTAATGAAAAACTGTTTTTT
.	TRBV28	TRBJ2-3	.	CASSGTGKGSTDTQYF	TGTGCCAGCAGTGGAACAGGGAAAGGAAGCACAGATACGCAGTATTTT
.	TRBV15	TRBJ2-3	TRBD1	CATSSGTGFPDTQYF	TGTGCCACCAGCAGTGGGACAGGATTTCCAGATACGCAGTATTTT
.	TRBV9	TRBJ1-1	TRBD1	CASSPRTGSAFF	TGTGCCAGCAGCCCCCGGACAGGGTCGGCTTTCTTT
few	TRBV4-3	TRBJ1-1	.	CASSQQPRGSEAFF	TGCGCCAGCAGCCAACAACCGAGGGGGTCTGAAGCTTTCTTT
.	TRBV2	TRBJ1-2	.	CASSDTSGGGYTF	TGTGCCAGCAGTGACACTAGCGGTGGAGGCTACACCTTC
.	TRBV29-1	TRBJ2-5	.	CSVGTGGGETQYF	TGCAGCGTCGGTACCGGGGGTGGCGAGACCCAGTACTTC
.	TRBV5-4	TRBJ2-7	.	CASSPGGLTAEQYF	TGTGCCAGCAGCCCTGGGGGACTCACTGCCGAGCAGTACTTC
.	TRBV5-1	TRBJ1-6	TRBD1	CASSSGTGTENSPLHF	TGCGCCAGCAGCTCTGGAACCGGGACAGAAAATTCACCCCTCCACTTT
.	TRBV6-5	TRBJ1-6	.	CASSYRDGALHF	TGTGCCAGCAGTTACCGGGATGGGGCCCTCCACTTT
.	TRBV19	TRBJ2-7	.	CASSTQGLGEQYF	TGTGCCAGTAGTACACAGGGTCTGGGCGAGCAGTACTTC
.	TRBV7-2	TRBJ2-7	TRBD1	CASSLSGQGVYEQYF	TGTGCCAGCAGCTTATCCGGACAGGGGGTCTACGAGCAGTACTTC
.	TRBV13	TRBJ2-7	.	CASSPRSYEQYF	TGTGCCAGCAGCCCCCGCTCCTACGAGCAGTACTTC
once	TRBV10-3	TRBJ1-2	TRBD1	CAIRRTGDYGYTF	TGTGCCATCAGAAGGACAGGGGACTATGGCTACACCTTC
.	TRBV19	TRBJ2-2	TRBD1	CASSIRDRLPGELFF	TGTGCCAGTAGTATCCGGGACAGGTTGCCCGGGGAGCTGTTTTTT
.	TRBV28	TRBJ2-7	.	CASSLLGQTYEQYF	TGTGCCAGCAGTTTATTGGGGCAGACCTACGAGCAGTACTTC
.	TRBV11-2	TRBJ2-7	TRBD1	CASSSYRDRTNEQYF	TGTGCCAGCAGCTCCTACCGGGACAGGACTAACGAGCAGTACTTC
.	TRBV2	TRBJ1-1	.	CASSGYGTSNTEAFF	TGTGCCAGCAGTGGGTACGGGACATCGAACACTGAAGCTTTCTTT
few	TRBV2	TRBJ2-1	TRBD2	CASSVQLAGAYNEQFF	TGTGCCAGCAGTGTCCAGCTAGCGGGGGCCTACAATGAGCAGTTCTTC
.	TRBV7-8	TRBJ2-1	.	CASSLYEVGEQFF	TGTGCCAGCAGCTTATACGAGGTCGGGGAGCAGTTCTTC
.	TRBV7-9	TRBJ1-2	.	CASSKDRQVGGYTF	TGTGCCAGCAGCAAAGACCGACAGGTGGGGGGCTACACCTTC
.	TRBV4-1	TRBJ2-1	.	CASSQQGWVNEQFF	TGCGCCAGCAGCCAACAGGGGTGGGTCAATGAGCAGTTCTTC
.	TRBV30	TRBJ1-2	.	CAWSPGRRGWLYGYTF	TGTGCCTGGAGCCCGGGCCGCAGGGGCTGGTTATATGGCTACACCTTC
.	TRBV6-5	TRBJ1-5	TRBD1	CASSPGTGGQPQHF	TGTGCCAGCAGTCCCGGGACAGGGGGTCAGCCCCAGCATTTT
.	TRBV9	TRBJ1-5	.	CASNEGGRQPQHF	TGTGCCAGCAACGAGGGGGGGCGTCAGCCCCAGCATTTT
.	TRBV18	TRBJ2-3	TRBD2	CASSPRLAGGPTTDTQYF	TGTGCCAGCTCACCTAGGCTAGCGGGGGGCCCGACCACAGATACGCAGTATTTT
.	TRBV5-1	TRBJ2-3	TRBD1	CASSPNRGQGTDTQYF	TGCGCCAGCAGCCCCAACCGCGGACAGGGGACAGATACGCAGTATTTT
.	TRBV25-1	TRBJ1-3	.	CASGTSRDTIYF	TGTGCCAGCGGGACAAGTAGGGACACCATATATTTT
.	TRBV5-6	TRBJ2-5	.	CASSLAKETQYF	TGTGCCAGCAGCTTGGCCAAAGAGACCCAGTACTTC
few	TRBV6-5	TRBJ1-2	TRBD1	CASSRTGGYGYTF	TGTGCCAGCAGCAGGACAGGGGGTTATGGCTACACCTTC
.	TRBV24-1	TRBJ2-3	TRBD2	CATSDPGLTTDTQYF	TGTGCCACCAGTGACCCGGGACTAACTACAGATACGCAGTATTTT
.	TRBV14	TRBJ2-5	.	CASSQTTGQETQYF	TGTGCCAGCAGCCAAACGACAGGACAAGAGACCCAGTACTTC
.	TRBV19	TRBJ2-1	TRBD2	CASTAARGGGNEQFF	TGTGCCAGTACCGCGGCGCGCGGGGGGGGCAATGAGCAGTTCTTC
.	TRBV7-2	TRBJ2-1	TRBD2	CASSSTSGLYNEQFF	TGTGCCAGCAGCTCGACTAGCGGGCTATACAATGAGCAGTTCTTC
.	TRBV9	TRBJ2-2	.	CASSALQGSGELFF	TGTGCCAGCAGCGCCCTACAGGGCTCCGGGGAGCTGTTTTTT
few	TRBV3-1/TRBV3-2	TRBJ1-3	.	CASSQEGASGNTIYF	TGTGCCAGCAGCCAAGAGGGGGCCTCTGGAAACACCATATATTTT
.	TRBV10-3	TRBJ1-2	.	CAISEAGDDYGYTF	TGTGCCATCAGTGAAGCAGGGGATGACTATGGCTACACCTTC
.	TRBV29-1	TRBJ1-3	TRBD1	CSVGEFGGTGLF	TGCAGCGTTGGAGAGTTCGGCGGGACAGGGTTGTTT
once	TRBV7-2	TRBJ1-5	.	CASSLVGTQYSNQPQHF	TGTGCCAGCAGCTTAGTCGGGACACAGTATAGCAATCAGCCCCAGCATTTT
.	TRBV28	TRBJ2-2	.	CASSQLGPGGTGELFF	TGTGCCAGCAGTCAATTGGGACCCGGAGGGACCGGGGAGCTGTTTTTT
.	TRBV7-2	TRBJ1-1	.	CASSLVTGSLNTEAFF	TGTGCCAGCAGCTTAGTTACGGGTTCGTTGAACACTGAAGCTTTCTTT
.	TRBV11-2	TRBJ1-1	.	CASSLQGGPNTEAFF	TGTGCCAGCAGCTTGCAGGGAGGCCCGAACACTGAAGCTTTCTTT
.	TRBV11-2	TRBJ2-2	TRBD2	CASSRGVAGVGGELFF	TGTGCCAGCAGCAGAGGAGTAGCGGGAGTAGGCGGGGAGCTGTTTTTT